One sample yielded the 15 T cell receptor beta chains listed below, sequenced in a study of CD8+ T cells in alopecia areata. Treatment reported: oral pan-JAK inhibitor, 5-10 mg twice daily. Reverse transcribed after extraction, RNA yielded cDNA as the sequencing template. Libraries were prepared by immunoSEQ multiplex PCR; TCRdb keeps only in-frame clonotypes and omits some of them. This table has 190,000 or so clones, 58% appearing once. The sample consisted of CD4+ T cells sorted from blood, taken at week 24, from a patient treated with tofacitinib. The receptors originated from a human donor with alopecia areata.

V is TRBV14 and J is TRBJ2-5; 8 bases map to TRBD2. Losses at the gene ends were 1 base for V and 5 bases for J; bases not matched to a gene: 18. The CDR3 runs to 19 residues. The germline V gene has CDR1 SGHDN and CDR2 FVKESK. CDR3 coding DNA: TGTGCCAGCAGCCAAGGGGGCGGAGCGGGAGTGAGTTCGAAGGAGACCCAGTACTTC. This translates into CASSQGGGAGVSSKETQYF.

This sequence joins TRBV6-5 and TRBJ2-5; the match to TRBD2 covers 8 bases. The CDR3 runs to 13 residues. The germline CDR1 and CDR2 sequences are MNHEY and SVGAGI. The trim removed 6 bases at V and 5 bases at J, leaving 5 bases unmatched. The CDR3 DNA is TGTGCCAGCAGCGGCCCTAGCGGGGAGACCCAGTACTTC. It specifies CASSGPSGETQYF.

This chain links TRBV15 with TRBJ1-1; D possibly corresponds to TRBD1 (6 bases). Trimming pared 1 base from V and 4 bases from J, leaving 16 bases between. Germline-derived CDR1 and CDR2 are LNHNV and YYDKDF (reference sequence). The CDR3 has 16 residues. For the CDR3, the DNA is TGTGCCACCAGCAGAGTTTTGGGGGGCGGCGGCACTGAAGCTTTCTTT. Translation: CATSRVLGGGGTEAFF. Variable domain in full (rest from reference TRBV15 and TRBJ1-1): DAMVIQNPRYQVTQFGKPVTLSCSQTLNHNVMYWYQQKSSQAPKLLFHYYDKDFNNEADTPDNFQSRRPNTSFCFLDIRSPGLGDTAMYLCATSRVLGGGGTEAFFGQGTRLTVV.

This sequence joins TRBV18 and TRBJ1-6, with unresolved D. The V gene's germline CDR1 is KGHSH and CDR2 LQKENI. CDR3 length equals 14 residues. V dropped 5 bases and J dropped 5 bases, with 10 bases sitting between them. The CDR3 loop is CASSTTVNNSPLHF. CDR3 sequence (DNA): TGTGCCAGCTCAACAACGGTGAATAATTCACCCCTCCACTTT.

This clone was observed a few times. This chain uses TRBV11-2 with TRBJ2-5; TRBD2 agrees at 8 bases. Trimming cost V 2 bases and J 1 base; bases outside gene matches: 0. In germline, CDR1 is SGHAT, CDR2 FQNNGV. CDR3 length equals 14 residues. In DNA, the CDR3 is TGTGCCAGCAGCTTACGGGAGGGCCAAGAGACCCAGTACTTC. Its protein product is CASSLREGQETQYF.

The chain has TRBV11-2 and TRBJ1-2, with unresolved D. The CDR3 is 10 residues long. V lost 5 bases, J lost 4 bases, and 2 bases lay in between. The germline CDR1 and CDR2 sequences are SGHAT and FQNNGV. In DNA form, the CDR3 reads TGTGCCAGCAGCGGCTATGGCTACACCTTC. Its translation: CASSGYGYTF. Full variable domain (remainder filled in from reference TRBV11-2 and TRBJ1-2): EAGVAQSPRYKIIEKRQSVAFWCNPISGHATLYWYQQILGQGPKLLIQFQNNGVVDDSQLPKDRFSAERLKGVDSTLKIQPAKLEDSAVYLCASSGYGYTFGSGTRLTVV.

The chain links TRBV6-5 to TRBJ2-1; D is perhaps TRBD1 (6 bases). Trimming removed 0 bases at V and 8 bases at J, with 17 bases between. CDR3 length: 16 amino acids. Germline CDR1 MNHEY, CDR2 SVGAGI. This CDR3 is CASSYSGAGWIDEQFF. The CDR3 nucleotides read TGTGCCAGCAGTTACTCGGGGGCAGGATGGATCGATGAGCAGTTCTTC.

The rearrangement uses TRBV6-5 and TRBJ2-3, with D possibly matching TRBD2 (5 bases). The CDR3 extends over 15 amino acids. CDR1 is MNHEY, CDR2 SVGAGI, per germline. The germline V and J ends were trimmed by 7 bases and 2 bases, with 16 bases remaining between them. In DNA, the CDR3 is TGTGCCAGCACCTACTCCGGACTTTTCACAGATACGCAGTATTTT. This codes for CASTYSGLFTDTQYF.

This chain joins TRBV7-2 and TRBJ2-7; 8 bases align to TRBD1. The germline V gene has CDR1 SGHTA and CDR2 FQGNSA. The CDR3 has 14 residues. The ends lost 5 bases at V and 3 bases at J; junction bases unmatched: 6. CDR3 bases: TGTGCCAGCAGCCTAGGACAGGGAAACTACGAGCAGTACTTC. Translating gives CASSLGQGNYEQYF.

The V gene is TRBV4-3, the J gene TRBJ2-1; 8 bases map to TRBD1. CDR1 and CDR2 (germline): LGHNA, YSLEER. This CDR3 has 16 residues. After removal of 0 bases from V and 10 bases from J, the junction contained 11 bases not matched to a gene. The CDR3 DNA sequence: TGCGCCAGCAGCCAAGATGACCGGGACAGGTTTCGGGAGCAGTTCTTC. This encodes CASSQDDRDRFREQFF.

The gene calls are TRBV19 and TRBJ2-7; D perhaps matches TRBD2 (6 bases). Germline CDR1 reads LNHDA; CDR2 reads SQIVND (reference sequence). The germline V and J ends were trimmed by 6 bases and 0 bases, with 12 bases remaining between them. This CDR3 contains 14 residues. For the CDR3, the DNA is TGTGCCAGTAGGGTCGACGGGAGCTCCTACGAGCAGTACTTC. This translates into CASRVDGSSYEQYF.

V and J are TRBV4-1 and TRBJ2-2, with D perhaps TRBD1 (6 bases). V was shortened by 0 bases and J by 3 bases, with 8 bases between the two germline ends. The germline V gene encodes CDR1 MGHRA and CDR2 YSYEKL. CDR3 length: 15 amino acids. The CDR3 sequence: CASSQEDSDTGELFF. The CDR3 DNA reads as TGCGCCAGCAGCCAAGAGGACAGCGACACCGGGGAGCTGTTTTTT.

CDR3 DNA sequence: TGTGCCACCAGCAGAGCAGGGGATATACCCTACGAGCAGTACTTC. The encoded protein is CATSRAGDIPYEQYF. This chain uses TRBV15 with TRBJ2-7; D may be TRBD1 (6 bases). V lost 1 base and J 2 bases, leaving 12 bases between the germline ends. Germline V gene lookup returns CDR1 LNHNV and CDR2 YYDKDF (reference sequence). The CDR3 has 15 residues.

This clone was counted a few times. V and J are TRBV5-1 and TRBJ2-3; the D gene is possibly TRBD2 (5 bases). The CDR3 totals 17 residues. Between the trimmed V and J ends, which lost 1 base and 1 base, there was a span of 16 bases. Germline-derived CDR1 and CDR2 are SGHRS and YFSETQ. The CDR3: CASSLSGRGQRTDTQYF. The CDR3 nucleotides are TGCGCCAGCAGCTTGTCGGGTCGAGGGCAGCGCACAGATACGCAGTATTTT.

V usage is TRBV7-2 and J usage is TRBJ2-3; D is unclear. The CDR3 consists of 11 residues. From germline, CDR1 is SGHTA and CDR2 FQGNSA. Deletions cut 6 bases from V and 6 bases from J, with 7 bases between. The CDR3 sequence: CASSKTDTQYF. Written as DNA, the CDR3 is TGTGCCAGCAGTAAGACGGATACGCAGTATTTT.